The clone carrying this T cell receptor (beta chain) was detected many times. Its antigen is still unknown. These data belong to a study of CD8+CD57+ T cells in acquired aplastic anemia. Across the study: Sorted cells (CD4+ and CD8+) yielded DNA amounts that averaged roughly 3 ug.

CDR1 is MGHRA, CDR2 YSYEKL, per germline. V lost 1 base to trimming and J lost 7 bases, with 20 bases between them. The CDR3 sequence is 16 residues long. Patients selected for sequencing had displayed CD8+CD57+ cell expansion by flow cytometry. Whole-study results and caveats: Significance was not reached for CD8+ Simpson's diversity between patients and controls. Twenty-nine CD8+ CDR3 sequences were shared between patients and controls.

Profiling that covered TCR beta VDJ and CDR3 relied on genomic DNA as its template. TCRdb recomputed calls from the reads with MiXCR, one row per CDR3 protein. The sample holds over 150,000 distinct CDR3 sequences, more than 60% seen once. The receptor's source is a human donor with aplastic anemia. The sample taken for sequencing was sorted CD4+, CD8+, or CD8+CD57+ T cells (not recorded which) from PBMCs. This chain joins TRBV4-1 and TRBJ2-7; D is perhaps TRBD2 (7 bases). The CDR3 here is CASSQVAEGRGREQYF. CDR3 in DNA: TGCGCCAGCAGCCAAGTAGCTGAGGGGAGGGGGAGAGAGCAGTACTTC.